This T cell receptor (beta chain) derives from a study of blood T cell repertoires in COVID-19. In the study's own analysis: Quantification of nucleated cells was approximated via reference gene primer amplification. Produced via immunoSEQ multiplex PCR; TCRdb's table is partial and in-frame only. The V and J calls and the clone size are those of that table, but D and trimming were determined from the DNA. The sample shows more than 250,000 clones, around 90% of them seen only once. In germline, CDR1 is SGHRS, CDR2 YFSETQ. V lost 3 bases, J lost 2 bases, and 9 bases lay in between. This CDR3 has 13 amino acids.

The source material was PBMCs or T cells enriched from blood (not recorded which). The receptor's source is a woman in her thirties or forties who had recovered from COVID-19. This chain uses TRBV5-1 with TRBJ2-7; weak D call: TRBD1 (6 bases). CDR3 loop: CASSSGATYEQYF. The CDR3 nucleotides are TGCGCCAGCAGCTCAGGGGCAACCTACGAGCAGTACTTC.